These 15 T cell receptor beta chains came from one sample sequenced in a study of shared clonotypes between healthy human individuals. The repertoire was sequenced with immunoSEQ multiplex PCR; TCRdb's copy has only in-frame clones and lacks some. The sample lists 1,500,000 or so clones; around 98.5% were seen once. Specimen: naive CD4+ T cells sorted from blood. Regarding subset: CD45RA+ positively selected. These TCRs come from a man aged 25 to 45 in good health.

The chain joins TRBV29-1 to TRBJ1-1; D is unresolved. V was shortened by 4 bases and J by 6 bases, with 12 bases between the two germline ends. The CDR3 is made up of 12 amino acids. Germline V gene lookup returns CDR1 SQVTM and CDR2 ANQGSEA. This chain's CDR3 is CSVARTGPEAFF. CDR3 sequence (DNA): TGCAGCGTTGCCCGGACCGGCCCTGAAGCTTTCTTT.

The genes are TRBV5-4 and TRBJ1-4, with 10 bases matching TRBD1. Trimming at V came to 3 bases and at J to 3 bases, leaving 2 bases not matched to a gene. The CDR3 has 15 amino acids. Germline loops: CDR1 SGHNT, CDR2 YYREEE (reference sequence). CDR3 loop: CASSWTGGSNEKLFF. The CDR3 DNA reads TGTGCCAGCAGCTGGACAGGGGGATCTAATGAAAAACTGTTTTTT. The variable domain in full, with the rest retrieved from reference TRBV5-4 and TRBJ1-4, is ETGVTQSPTHLIKTRGQQVTLRCSSQSGHNTVSWYQQALGQGPQFIFQYYREEENGRGNFPPRFSGLQFPNYSSELNVNALELDDSALYLCASSWTGGSNEKLFFGSGTQLSVL.

The chain is built from TRBV18 and TRBJ1-1; D is unresolved. CDR1 and CDR2 from the germline V gene are KGHSH and LQKENI. Trimming stripped 4 bases from V and 1 base from J, with 7 bases between. The length of the CDR3 is 13 residues. The CDR3 nucleotides read TGTGCCAGCTCACTCGACGAGAACACTGAAGCTTTCTTT. Amino acids: CASSLDENTEAFF.

V and J are TRBV5-1 and TRBJ1-5, with unresolved D. The CDR3 contains 15 residues. The V end was cut by 4 bases, the J end by 5 bases, with 16 bases between. Per the germline V gene, CDR1 is SGHRS and CDR2 is YFSETQ. The CDR3, as DNA: TGCGCCAGCAGCCAAGGTTCTGGAATAGATCAGCCCCAGCATTTT. It is translated as CASSQGSGIDQPQHF.

The chain employs TRBV9 and TRBJ2-1, with D possibly matching TRBD2 (6 bases). CDR3 size: 15 residues. The V gene's germline CDR1 is SGDLS and CDR2 YYNGEE. Trimming took 4 bases from V and 5 from J, leaving 16 bases between them. This CDR3 reads CASSLMGTDHNEQFF. In DNA, the CDR3 is TGTGCCAGCAGCCTAATGGGGACTGACCACAATGAGCAGTTCTTC.

This chain joins TRBV10-3 and TRBJ2-1, with TRBD2 identical over 7 bases. Germline CDR1 and CDR2: ENHRY and SYGVKD. This CDR3 comprises 15 residues. Trimming cost V 4 bases and J 6 bases; bases outside gene matches: 9. CDR3 sequence reads: CAISAGGSLPNEQFF. The CDR3 region has the DNA TGTGCCATCAGTGCGGGCGGGAGCCTCCCCAATGAGCAGTTCTTC.

The rearrangement links TRBV11-2 to TRBJ2-3; weak D call: TRBD2 (6 bases). CDR1 SGHAT and CDR2 FQNNGV come from the germline V gene. The V end lost 0 bases, the J end lost 2 bases, and 9 bases lay between the germline ends. The CDR3 sequence is 15 residues long. This chain's CDR3 is CASSLEAGNTDTQYF. DNA of the CDR3: TGTGCCAGCAGCTTAGAGGCGGGAAACACAGATACGCAGTATTTT.

The chain has TRBV18 and TRBJ2-1; 7 bases are a match to TRBD2. Per germline, CDR1 KGHSH and CDR2 LQKENI. The length of the CDR3 is 17 residues. With V trimmed by 0 bases and J by 4 bases, 9 bases remained unmatched. The CDR3: CASSPPAGGSFYNEQFF. Here the CDR3 DNA reads TGTGCCAGCTCACCACCGGCCGGCGGGAGTTTTTACAATGAGCAGTTCTTC.

The chain combines TRBV7-2 with TRBJ1-3; 7 bases line up with TRBD1. Germline-derived CDR1 and CDR2 are SGHTA and FQGNSA. This CDR3 comprises 12 residues. The V segment lost 7 bases and the J segment 7 bases; nucleotides outside the gene matches: 4. DNA of the CDR3: TGTGCCAGCAACCTACAGGGGAACACCATATATTTT. It specifies CASNLQGNTIYF.

This clone was observed once. The chain carries TRBV9 and TRBJ2-1, with D possibly matching TRBD2 (5 bases). The V end was cut by 3 bases, the J end by 2 bases, with 12 bases between. This CDR3 is 15 amino acids long. Per germline, CDR1 SGDLS and CDR2 YYNGEE. The CDR3 nucleotides read TGTGCCAGCAGCGCGGGTACGAGGGCCTACAATGAGCAGTTCTTC. Protein product: CASSAGTRAYNEQFF.

The V and J genes are TRBV5-4 and TRBJ2-1; 13 bases line up with TRBD2. CDR3 length equals 17 residues. With 4 bases clipped from V and 10 bases from J, the junction kept 14 bases outside the gene matches. The germline gives CDR1 SGHNT, CDR2 YYREEE (reference sequence). The CDR3 loop is CASSTLAGGPRGREQFF. DNA of the CDR3: TGTGCCAGCAGCACACTAGCGGGAGGGCCTAGGGGCCGCGAGCAGTTCTTC.

The chain combines TRBV6-1 with TRBJ1-5; no clear D. V gave up 3 bases and J gave up 2 bases, with 17 bases separating them. This CDR3 spans 17 amino acids. Germline CDR1 reads MNHNS; CDR2 reads SASEGT. The chain's CDR3 is CASSDLRNTLGNQPQHF. Here the CDR3 DNA reads TGTGCCAGCAGTGACCTAAGGAACACCCTTGGCAATCAGCCCCAGCATTTT.

V gene TRBV5-4 combines with J gene TRBJ2-7, with D perhaps given as TRBD1 or TRBD2 (6 bases each). Between the trimmed V and J ends, which lost 1 base and 0 bases, there was a span of 11 bases. The CDR3 covers 15 residues. Germline CDR1 reads SGHNT; CDR2 reads YYREEE (reference sequence). CDR3 nucleotide sequence: TGTGCCAGCAGCTTGATGGGGGGCTACTCCTACGAGCAGTACTTC. Translation: CASSLMGGYSYEQYF.

The chain carries TRBV7-2 and TRBJ2-1; 11 nucleotides align to TRBD2. CDR1 is SGHTA, CDR2 FQGNSA, per germline. After removal of 5 bases from V and 10 bases from J, the junction contained 7 bases not matched to a gene. The CDR3 is 14 residues long. The CDR3 DNA reads as TGTGCCAGCAGCGCTAGCGGGAGGTCTTTCGAGCAGTTCTTC. Protein sequence: CASSASGRSFEQFF.

This chain links TRBV30 with TRBJ2-3; D could derive from TRBD1 or TRBD2 (5 bases each). CDR3 length: 15 residues. Germline loops: CDR1 GTSNPN, CDR2 SVGIG (reference sequence). Trimming took off 0 bases at V and 6 bases at J, with 16 bases between the two ends. CDR3 sequence reads: CAWSVPGRRGDTQYF. In nucleotides, the CDR3 is TGTGCCTGGAGTGTACCGGGGCGGCGCGGGGATACGCAGTATTTT.